Listed here are 14 T cell receptor beta chains from one sample, sequenced in a study of T-cell memory formation after mild COVID-19. Via MiXCR, TCRdb re-called the 5' RACE reads, giving one row per CDR3 protein. This sample has around 200,000 distinct CDR3 sequences; about a fifth occur once, and the top ten carry roughly 3.8%. Sequenced sample: PBMCs or a T cell subset sorted from them (not recorded which). Receptor source: a man aged 18-30 years who had mild COVID-19 (a few samples of this study predate the infection). Cell type and time point are not known.

Points on this clonotype: One junction end disagrees with the germline gene, perhaps due to a read error. J is TRBJ2-6 and V is TRBV15; TRBD1 is a possible D gene (5 bases). The CDR3 is 17 amino acids. Germline V gene lookup returns CDR1 LNHNV and CDR2 YYDKDF (reference sequence). CDR3 in DNA: TGTGCCACCAGCAGCCCCCTGGGCAGGGCTGGGTCCAACGTCCTGACTTTC. Translating gives CATSSPLGRAGSNVLTF.

This clonotype was seen ten or more times. The chain links TRBV4-1 to TRBJ2-3; D gene unclear. The V and J ends lost 0 bases and 0 bases respectively, with 10 bases between them. The CDR3 sequence is 16 residues long. CDR1 is MGHRA and CDR2 is YSYEKL in the germline V gene. In nucleotides, the CDR3 is TGCGCCAGCAGCCAAGAAGGGATCCCTAGCACAGATACGCAGTATTTT. Translating gives CASSQEGIPSTDTQYF.

This clonotype was seen a few times. This rearrangement joins TRBV5-1 to TRBJ2-1; D is uncertain. Germline V gives CDR1 SGHRS, CDR2 YFSETQ. V lost 0 bases and J 8 bases, leaving 15 bases between the germline ends. CDR3 size: 15 residues. The CDR3 is CASSLGSAGLDEQFF. Written as DNA, the CDR3 is TGCGCCAGCAGCTTGGGTTCGGCAGGCCTAGATGAGCAGTTCTTC.

The chain uses TRBV20-1 and TRBJ1-1; D call uncertain. The V and J ends lost 1 base and 13 bases respectively, with 13 bases between them. The CDR3 is 11 residues long. Germline-derived CDR1 and CDR2 are DFQATT and SNEGSKA (reference sequence). The CDR3 region is CSARGRGLDFF. The DNA for the CDR3 is TGCAGTGCTAGAGGCAGAGGGTTAGATTTCTTT.

This clonotype has only one observation. Its ends do not fully match the called genes, so a read error is possible. The genes are TRBV7-3 and TRBJ2-7; D is perhaps TRBD1 or TRBD2 (5 bases each). The CDR3 is made up of 10 amino acids. In germline, CDR1 is SGHTA, CDR2 FQGTGA. CDR3: CASGNLGPHF. In DNA form, the CDR3 reads TGTGCCAGCGGTAACCTGGGACCTCACTTC.

This clonotype was observed a handful of times. The chain has TRBV7-9 and TRBJ2-7; D ambiguous. V was cut by 3 bases and J by 6 bases, with 12 bases left in between. Looked up from germline, CDR1 is SEHNR and CDR2 is FQNEAQ (reference sequence). This CDR3 comprises 13 residues. CDR3 amino acids: CASSFLEDGEQYF. The CDR3 region has the DNA TGTGCCAGCAGCTTCCTTGAGGACGGCGAGCAGTACTTC.

The chain uses TRBV5-5 and TRBJ2-2; no clear D. CDR1 is SGHKS, CDR2 YYEKEE, per germline (reference sequence). The CDR3 spans 15 residues. The ends were cut back, 1 base at V and 1 base at J, with 8 bases in the middle. In DNA, the CDR3 is TGTGCCAGCAGCTTGTCAGCTATGAACACCGGGGAGCTGTTTTTT. Translating gives CASSLSAMNTGELFF. The full variable domain, its missing parts supplied by reference TRBV5-5 and TRBJ2-2, is DAGVTQSPTHLIKTRGQQVTLRCSPISGHKSVSWYQQVLGQGPQFIFQYYEKEERGRGNFPDRFSARQFPNYSSELNVNALLLGDSALYLCASSLSAMNTGELFFGEGSRLTVL.

This clonotype was detected many times. The chain links TRBV12-3 or TRBV12-4 to TRBJ1-1; 9 bases are a match to TRBD1. This CDR3 contains 13 residues. Unmatched junction bases numbered 4, after V lost 6 bases and J lost 5 bases. CDR3 in DNA: TGTGCCAGCAGCGGACAGGGGAGGACTGAAGCTTTCTTT. Translating it yields CASSGQGRTEAFF.

The chain recombines TRBV5-1 with TRBJ1-1; D gene unclear. V was cut by 4 bases and J by 1 base, with 11 bases left in between. CDR1 and CDR2 from the germline V gene are SGHRS and YFSETQ. CDR3 length: 14 amino acids. The CDR3 spells CASSSDPPNTEAFF. Written as DNA, the CDR3 is TGCGCCAGCAGCAGTGACCCGCCGAACACTGAAGCTTTCTTT. Drawing the rest from reference TRBV5-1 and TRBJ1-1, the complete variable domain is KAGVTQTPRYLIKTRGQQVTLSCSPISGHRSVSWYQQTPGQGLQFLFEYFSETQRNKGNFPGRFSGRQFSNSRSEMNVSTLELGDSALYLCASSSDPPNTEAFFGQGTRLTVV.

In this sample, this clonotype turned up a few times. The J gene is TRBJ2-2, the V gene TRBV6-2 or TRBV6-3; 10 bases map to TRBD1. Germline trimming cut 0 bases from V and 3 bases from J; bases unmatched to any gene: 7. The CDR3 extends over 18 amino acids. The germline gives CDR1 MNHEY, CDR2 SVGEGT. CDR3 nucleotide sequence: TGTGCCAGCAGTTACTCGGATTGGACAGGGGGTTACACCGGGGAGCTGTTTTTT. Translating it yields CASSYSDWTGGYTGELFF.

This clonotype was observed a handful of times. The V gene is TRBV12-3 or TRBV12-4, the J gene TRBJ1-6; tentatively, D is TRBD1 (5 bases). V lost 6 bases to trimming and J lost 7 bases, with 16 bases between them. The CDR3 is 15 amino acids. The CDR3 reads CASSSQGSVNSPLHF. The CDR3 coding sequence is TGTGCCAGCAGCTCCCAGGGTTCCGTGAATTCACCCCTCCACTTT.

This clonotype was observed a handful of times. V gene TRBV7-9 combines with J gene TRBJ1-2; D ambiguous. V was pared by 6 bases and J by 1 base, with 9 bases between. The V gene's germline CDR1 is SEHNR and CDR2 FQNEAQ (reference sequence). This CDR3 is built from 13 residues. DNA for the CDR3: TGTGCCAGCAGTCCTCCCGTTAACTATGGCTACACCTTC. As protein: CASSPPVNYGYTF.

In regard to this clonotype: Compared with germline, one end of the junction differs, possibly owing to a read error. The J gene is TRBJ1-2, the V gene TRBV7-3; D gene ambiguous. This CDR3 comprises 10 residues. Germline V gene lookup returns CDR1 SGHTA and CDR2 FQGTGA. CDR3 DNA sequence: TGTGCCAGCAGCTTAAACTATCCGGCCTTC. Residues: CASSLNYPAF.

The sample holds a few counts of this clonotype. The chain employs TRBV6-5 and TRBJ2-5, with D perhaps TRBD2 (5 bases). V lost 0 bases and J lost 4, with 9 bases in between. Germline values: CDR1 MNHEY, CDR2 SVGAGI. There are 14 residues in the CDR3. The CDR3 region is CASSYSPGSETQYF. The DNA for the CDR3 is TGTGCCAGCAGTTACTCACCGGGATCAGAGACCCAGTACTTC.